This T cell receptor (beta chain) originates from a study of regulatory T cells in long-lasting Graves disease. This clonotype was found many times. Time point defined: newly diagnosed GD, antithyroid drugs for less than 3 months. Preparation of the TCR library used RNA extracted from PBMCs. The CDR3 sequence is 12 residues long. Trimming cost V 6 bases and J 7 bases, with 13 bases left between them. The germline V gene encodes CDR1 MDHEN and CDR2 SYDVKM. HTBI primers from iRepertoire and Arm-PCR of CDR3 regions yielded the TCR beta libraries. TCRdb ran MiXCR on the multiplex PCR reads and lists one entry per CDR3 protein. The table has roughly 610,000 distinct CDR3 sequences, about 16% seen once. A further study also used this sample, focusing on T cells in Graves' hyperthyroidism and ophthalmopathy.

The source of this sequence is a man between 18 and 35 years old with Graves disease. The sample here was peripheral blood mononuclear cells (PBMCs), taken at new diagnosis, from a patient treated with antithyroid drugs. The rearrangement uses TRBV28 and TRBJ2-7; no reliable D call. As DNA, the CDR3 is TGTGCCAGCAGACTACCTCTAGGGGAGCAGTACTTC. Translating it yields CASRLPLGEQYF.